This T cell receptor beta chain was captured in a study of CD8+ T cells in alopecia areata. Turning to the study itself: Treatment of the treated patients consisted of oral tofacitinib, 5 to 10 mg twice daily. The drug, tofacitinib, lasted 6 to 18 months, followed by 6 months off drug. General study points: Among the 100 top clones, expanded CD8+ clones, like scalp clonality, were significantly decreased by tofacitinib.

As for this clone: No antigen is known for it.

Following RNA extraction, reverse transcription yielded cDNA that acted as the sequencing template. Clones were sequenced by immunoSEQ multiplex PCR, and TCRdb holds only the in-frame ones, with some missing. The sample holds roughly 180,000 clones; roughly 50% are singletons and the top ten take roughly a tenth. Treatment given: oral pan-JAK inhibitor, 5-10 mg twice daily. Peripheral blood samples and lesional scalp punch biopsies were obtained from alopecia areata patients. CDR1 is MNHEY and CDR2 is SVGAGI in the germline V gene. V was clipped by 5 bases and J by 2 bases, with 13 bases between them. This CDR3 is built from 14 residues.

Sequenced here: CD8+ T cells sorted from blood, sampled at week 24, from a patient treated with tofacitinib. This chain connects TRBV6-5 to TRBJ2-7; D possibly uses TRBD1 or TRBD2 (5 bases each). This clonotype originated in a human donor with alopecia areata. This CDR3 is CASSPGTGPYEQYF. DNA of the CDR3: TGTGCCAGCAGTCCCGGGACCGGGCCCTACGAGCAGTACTTC.